This entry is about one T cell receptor (beta chain). In the study's own analysis: For nucleated cells, counts were estimated from reference gene primer amplification. TCRdb keeps only in-frame clones here, not all; method: immunoSEQ multiplex PCR. V and J calls and clone size are copied from that table; D and trimming were computed from the DNA. The data contain 15,000 to 20,000 clones, roughly 90% of them seen just once; the ten biggest clones take up around 16%. V shed 3 bases and J 5 bases; nucleotides not matched to a gene: 6. Germline CDR1 reads SGHDT; CDR2 reads YYEEEE. There are 14 residues in the CDR3. This entry is derived from a study of blood T cell repertoires in COVID-19. Overall study: Material from acute and convalescent COVID-19 was sourced from the United States, Italy and Spain. PBMCs, B-cell-depleted T cells, or T cells were the source of the cDNA or gDNA that made up the material.

The chain employs TRBV5-6 and TRBJ2-5; the match to TRBD2 covers 8 bases. The specimen was peripheral blood. The source of this sequence is a human donor in a cohort sampled during active COVID-19. The CDR3 here is CASSSPGGGETQYF. The CDR3 coding sequence is TGTGCCAGCAGCTCCCCGGGAGGGGGGGAGACCCAGTACTTC.